This T cell receptor (beta chain) is drawn from a study of blood T cell repertoires in COVID-19. Study context: The United States, Italy and Spain were the sources of the acute and convalescent COVID-19 samples. Sample material is recorded as cDNA or gDNA derived from T cells, B-cell-depleted T cells, or PBMCs.

Sequenced by immunoSEQ multiplex PCR; TCRdb stores in-frame clones only, minus some. The data hold roughly 330,000 clones, with roughly 86% observed a single time. The CDR3 runs to 12 residues. V lost 8 bases and J 2 bases, leaving 10 bases between the germline ends. Germline-derived CDR1 and CDR2 are ENHRY and SYGVKD. Participants came from under 30 US areas, aged roughly 18 to 100 years. Clinical history as reported by participants underpinned cohort assignment. The sequenced material came from PBMCs or T cells enriched from blood (not recorded which). This TCR was sampled from a woman under 40 who had recovered from COVID-19. This chain uses TRBV10-3 with TRBJ2-7, with a possible D match to TRBD2 (5 bases). Here the CDR3 reads CAILTGTYEQYF. CDR3 nucleotides: TGTGCCATCCTCACGGGGACCTACGAGCAGTACTTC.